Included here is one T cell receptor (beta chain) sequence, with context. Its specificity is unknown. The record originates from a study of T cell responses to AZD1222 COVID-19 vaccine. CDR1 SEHNR and CDR2 FQNEAQ come from the germline V gene (reference sequence). V was clipped by 3 bases and J by 3 bases, with 9 bases between them. The CDR3 runs to 14 residues. The repertoire was sequenced with immunoSEQ multiplex PCR; TCRdb's copy has only in-frame clones and lacks some. The repertoire holds 130,000 to 150,000 clones, with roughly 89% as singletons. The study, taken as a whole, reports: Most donors were white British and more were female, and clonal diversity was possibly underestimated.

The chain couples TRBV7-9 to TRBJ1-5, with D perhaps TRBD1 (6 bases). Here the sequenced sample was peripheral blood, taken on day 0 of AZD1222 vaccination. The receptor comes from an adult in good health. The CDR3 bases are TGTGCCAGCAGCTTTACAGGGCCCAATCAGCCCCAGCATTTT. It translates to CASSFTGPNQPQHF.